This T cell receptor beta chain was profiled in a study of blood T cell repertoires in COVID-19. Study-level background: The United States, Italy and Spain were the sources of the acute and convalescent COVID-19 samples.

The CDR3 sequence is 15 residues long. Germline trimming cut 5 bases from V and 2 bases from J; bases unmatched to any gene: 7. Germline loops: CDR1 MNHEY, CDR2 SVGEGT. The assay was immunoSEQ multiplex PCR, and TCRdb's table has in-frame clones only and misses some. The sample has approximately 250,000 clones, 84% seen once. The V gene is TRBV6-2 or TRBV6-3, the J gene TRBJ2-7; TRBD1 aligns across 9 bases. This clonotype was obtained from a woman between 40 and 50 years old who had recovered from COVID-19. What was sequenced was peripheral blood. CDR3 DNA sequence: TGTGCCAGCAGTACCTCGACAGGGGGGGCCTACGAGCAGTACTTC. It codes for CASSTSTGGAYEQYF.